One and the same sample provided the 13 T cell receptor beta chains below, sequenced in a study of blood T cell repertoires in COVID-19. The protocol was immunoSEQ multiplex PCR, while the TCRdb copy is restricted to in-frame clones and leaves out a portion. The sample lists under 100,000 clones; around 82% were seen once. Sequenced material: peripheral blood. These receptors were taken from a man between 60 and 75 years old with acute or convalescent COVID-19.

This rearrangement joins TRBV18 to TRBJ2-1; D unresolved. Germline V gene sequence: CDR1 KGHSH, CDR2 LQKENI. The germline V and J ends were trimmed by 1 base and 9 bases, with 10 bases remaining between them. This CDR3 contains 13 residues. CDR3 sequence reads: CASSPQAPGEQFF. The CDR3 nucleotides are TGTGCCAGCTCACCACAAGCCCCTGGTGAGCAGTTCTTC. Full variable domain (remainder filled in from reference TRBV18 and TRBJ2-1): NAGVMQNPRHLVRRRGQEARLRCSPMKGHSHVYWYRQLPEEGLKFMVYLQKENIIDESGMPKERFSAEFPKEGPSILRIQQVVRGDSAAYFCASSPQAPGEQFFGPGTRLTVL.

V is TRBV27 and J is TRBJ1-2; 8 bases fit TRBD1. CDR3 length equals 13 residues. Germline CDR1 is MNHEY and CDR2 is SMNVEV (reference sequence). Trimming at V came to 8 bases and at J to 4 bases, leaving 6 bases not matched to a gene. The CDR3 is CASQGAPSYGYTF. CDR3 DNA: TGTGCCAGCCAGGGGGCTCCGAGCTATGGCTACACCTTC.

This clone was picked up one time. The rearrangement joins TRBV12-3 or TRBV12-4 to TRBJ2-6; D remains ambiguous. CDR3 length equals 13 residues. V shed 5 bases and J shed 4 bases, with 6 bases lying between them. CDR3 residues: CASSPSGANVLTF. The DNA of the CDR3 is TGTGCCAGCAGTCCGTCGGGGGCCAACGTCCTGACTTTC.

This clone has a single count. This chain joins TRBV11-2 and TRBJ2-7; TRBD2 agrees at 7 bases. V lost 5 bases, J lost 1 base, and 5 bases stayed unmatched. Germline values: CDR1 SGHAT, CDR2 FQNNGV. The CDR3 covers 14 residues. The DNA for the CDR3 is TGTGCCAGCAGCCGGACTAGATCTTCCTACGAGCAGTACTTC. Protein product: CASSRTRSSYEQYF.

J is TRBJ2-5 and V is TRBV6-6, with D perhaps matching TRBD2 (6 bases). Trimming stripped 6 bases from V and 5 bases from J, with 16 bases between. The CDR3 is 14 amino acids. Germline assignment: CDR1 MNHNY and CDR2 SVGAGI (reference sequence). The CDR3 spells CASSWGGPPETQYF. The DNA for the CDR3 is TGTGCCAGCAGCTGGGGAGGCCCACCCGAGACCCAGTACTTC.

The rearrangement links TRBV7-8 to TRBJ1-1; D might be TRBD1 (5 bases). This CDR3 comprises 11 residues. Deletions cut 5 bases from V and 7 bases from J, with 8 bases between. Germline CDR1 and CDR2: SGHVS and FQNEAQ. CDR3 coding DNA: TGTGCCAGCAGCCTCCAGGGTGAAGCTTTCTTT. As protein: CASSLQGEAFF.

The chain joins TRBV14 to TRBJ1-3, with TRBD1 as a possible D gene (6 bases). The ends were cut back, 2 bases at V and 0 bases at J, with 8 bases in the middle. This CDR3 spans 15 amino acids. Germline V gene sequence: CDR1 SGHDN, CDR2 FVKESK. CDR3 sequence reads: CASSQQGFSGNTIYF. The CDR3 region has the DNA TGTGCCAGCAGCCAACAGGGGTTCTCTGGAAACACCATATATTTT. Variable domain in full (rest from reference TRBV14 and TRBJ1-3): EAGVTQFPSHSVIEKGQTVTLRCDPISGHDNLYWYRRVMGKEIKFLLHFVKESKQDESGMPNNRFLAERTGGTYSTLKVQPAELEDSGVYFCASSQQGFSGNTIYFGEGSWLTVV.

The chain links TRBV5-1 to TRBJ2-1, with TRBD2 matching over 9 bases. This CDR3 has 15 amino acids. Germline values: CDR1 SGHRS, CDR2 YFSETQ. V lost 0 bases and J lost 9; bases outside the gene matches: 7. The CDR3 bases are TGCGCCAGCAGCTTGGAAGTTAGCGGGAGCGGTGAGCAGTTCTTC. Translation: CASSLEVSGSGEQFF.

The V and J genes are TRBV9 and TRBJ2-1, with 8 nucleotides matching TRBD2. Germline lookup yields CDR1 SGDLS and CDR2 YYNGEE. V was pared by 6 bases and J by 3 bases, with 8 bases of the junction left unmatched. This CDR3 contains 15 residues. The CDR3 spells CASTYRGGSYNEQFF. In DNA, the CDR3 is TGTGCCAGCACATATCGCGGGGGGAGCTACAATGAGCAGTTCTTC.

The genes are TRBV6-2 or TRBV6-3 and TRBJ2-5; 8 bases match TRBD1. The germline V gene has CDR1 MNHEY and CDR2 SVGEGT. V trimming: 0 bases; J trimming: 0 bases; junction bases outside the gene matches: 0. CDR3 size: 15 residues. This CDR3 reads CASSYSGQDQETQYF. CDR3 DNA sequence: TGTGCCAGCAGTTACTCGGGACAGGACCAAGAGACCCAGTACTTC.

This clone was counted a few times. The chain couples TRBV18 to TRBJ2-5; D is unresolved. Germline assignment: CDR1 KGHSH and CDR2 LQKENI. The CDR3 has 12 residues. V was shortened by 1 base and J by 7 bases, with 7 bases between the two germline ends. The DNA for the CDR3 is TGTGCCAGCTCACCACTTCCAGGGACCCAGTACTTC. It is translated as CASSPLPGTQYF.

A single count supports this clone. The J gene is TRBJ1-1, the V gene TRBV5-1, with D perhaps matching TRBD1 (5 bases). V lost 3 bases, J lost 2 bases, and 11 bases lay in between. The CDR3 is made up of 14 amino acids. Germline-derived CDR1 and CDR2 are SGHRS and YFSETQ. CDR3 nucleotides: TGCGCCAGCAGCTATGACAGTCTTAACACTGAAGCTTTCTTT. Translated: CASSYDSLNTEAFF.

V usage is TRBV6-6 and J usage is TRBJ1-4, with 9 bases lining up with TRBD1. In germline, CDR1 is MNHNY, CDR2 SVGAGI (reference sequence). The CDR3 sequence is 14 residues long. With V trimmed by 7 bases and J by 8 bases, 8 bases remained unmatched. DNA of the CDR3: TGTGCCAGCATTCTCGGACAGGGGATCGAAAAACTGTTTTTT. Its protein product is CASILGQGIEKLFF.